This T cell receptor (beta chain) is from a study of T-cell memory formation after mild COVID-19. Study at large: Largely donor-specific TCR clusters were found. Study findings and constraints: Contracting CD4+ clones were located mainly in CM and EM, and CD8+ clones in EMRA.

Amplification by 5'RACE using constant-segment primers produced TCR alpha and TCR beta cDNA libraries that carried sample barcodes and UMIs. From the 5' RACE reads, TCRdb called clonotypes with MiXCR, one entry per CDR3 protein. The sample lists roughly 52,000 distinct CDR3 sequences; more than 8% were seen once. Losses at the gene ends were 5 bases for V and 9 bases for J; bases not matched to a gene: 18. The CDR3 length is 18 residues. This clonotype was recorded many times. Its antigen is unknown. The TCR originated in a man between 18 and 35 years old who had mild COVID-19 (a few samples of this study predate the infection). Cell type and time point are not known. V and J are TRBV12-3 or TRBV12-4 and TRBJ2-3; the match to TRBD2 covers 12 bases. Sequencing was performed on PBMCs or a T cell subset sorted from them (not recorded which). CDR3 loop: CASSPPLRLAGALGTQYF. The CDR3 DNA reads as TGTGCCAGCAGTCCCCCACTTCGACTAGCGGGGGCCCTAGGGACGCAGTATTTT.